This passage covers 3 T cell receptor beta chains from one sample sequenced in a study of T cell changes during pregnancy in multiple sclerosis. Data came from immunoSEQ multiplex PCR; TCRdb stores just in-frame clones and leaves some out. The sample contains around 110,000 clones, around 90% of which appear only once. Sequenced material: peripheral blood, taken after pregnancy. The receptors originated from a female donor with multiple sclerosis, enrolled in a pregnancy study.

The chain recombines TRBV2 with TRBJ1-2; 7 nucleotides line up with TRBD1. Germline V gene sequence: CDR1 SNHLY, CDR2 FYNNEI. This CDR3 is built from 14 residues. Trimming took 4 bases from V and 8 from J; bases not matched to a gene: 10. The chain's CDR3 is CASSVLGGQSGYTF. DNA for the CDR3: TGTGCCAGCAGTGTATTAGGGGGCCAATCCGGCTACACCTTC.

This chain links TRBV6-1 with TRBJ2-7, with 7 bases fitting TRBD2. The CDR3 is 14 residues long. Germline V gene sequence: CDR1 MNHNS, CDR2 SASEGT. J gave up 0 bases and V 7 bases, and 6 bases lay outside the gene matches. The CDR3 bases are TGTGCCAGCAACCTCTTAGCGGGCTCCTACGAGCAGTACTTC. Translating it yields CASNLLAGSYEQYF.

The genes are TRBV5-1 and TRBJ2-2; 8 nucleotides align to TRBD2. The CDR3 is 15 amino acids. J lost 6 bases, V lost 3 bases, and 7 bases had no gene match. From germline, CDR1 is SGHRS and CDR2 YFSETQ. CDR3 bases: TGCGCCAGCAGCTCCTCCCTAGCGGGCCCCGGGGAGCTGTTTTTT. Protein sequence: CASSSSLAGPGELFF.